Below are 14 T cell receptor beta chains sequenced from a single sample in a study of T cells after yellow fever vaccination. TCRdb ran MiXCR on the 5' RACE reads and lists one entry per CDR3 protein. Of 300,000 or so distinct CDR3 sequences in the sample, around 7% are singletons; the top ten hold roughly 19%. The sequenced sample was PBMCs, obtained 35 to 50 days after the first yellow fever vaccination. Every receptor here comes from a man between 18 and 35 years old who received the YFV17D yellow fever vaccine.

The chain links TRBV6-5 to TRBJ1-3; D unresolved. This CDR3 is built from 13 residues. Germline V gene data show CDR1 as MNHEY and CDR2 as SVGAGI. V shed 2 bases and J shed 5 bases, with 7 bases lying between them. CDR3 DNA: TGTGCCAGCAGTTACGACGGGAGAAACACCATATATTTT. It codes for CASSYDGRNTIYF.

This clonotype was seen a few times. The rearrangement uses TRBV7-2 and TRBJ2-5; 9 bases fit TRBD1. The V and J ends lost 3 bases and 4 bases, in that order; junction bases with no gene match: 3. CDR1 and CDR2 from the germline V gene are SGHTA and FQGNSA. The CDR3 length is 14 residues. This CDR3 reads CASSLSTGGETQYF. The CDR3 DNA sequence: TGTGCCAGCAGCTTGTCGACAGGGGGAGAGACCCAGTACTTC. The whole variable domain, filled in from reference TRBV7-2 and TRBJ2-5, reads GAGVSQSPSNKVTEKGKDVELRCDPISGHTALYWYRQSLGQGLEFLIYFQGNSAPDKSGLPSDRFSAERTGGSVSTLTIQRTQQEDSAVYLCASSLSTGGETQYFGPGTRLLVL.

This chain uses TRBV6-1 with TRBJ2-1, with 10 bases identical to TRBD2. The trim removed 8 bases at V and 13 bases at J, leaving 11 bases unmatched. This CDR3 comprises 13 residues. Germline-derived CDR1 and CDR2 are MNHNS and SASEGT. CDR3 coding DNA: TGTGCCAGCCGCCCGAGCGGGGGGGCTCGCCAGTTCTTC. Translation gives CASRPSGGARQFF.

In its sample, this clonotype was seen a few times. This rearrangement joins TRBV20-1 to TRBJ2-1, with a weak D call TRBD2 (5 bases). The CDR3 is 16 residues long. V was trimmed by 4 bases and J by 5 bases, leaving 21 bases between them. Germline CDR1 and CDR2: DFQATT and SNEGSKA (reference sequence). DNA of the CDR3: TGCAGTGCTATAGCGCCGCAGATACTTACACACAATGAGCAGTTCTTC. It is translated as CSAIAPQILTHNEQFF.

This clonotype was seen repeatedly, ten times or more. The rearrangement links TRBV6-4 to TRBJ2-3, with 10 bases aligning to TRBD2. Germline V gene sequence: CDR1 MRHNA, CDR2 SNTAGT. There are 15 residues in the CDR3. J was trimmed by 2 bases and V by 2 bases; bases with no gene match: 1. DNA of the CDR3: TGTGCCAGCAGTGACAGCGGGGGGGCCACAGATACGCAGTATTTT. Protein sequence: CASSDSGGATDTQYF.

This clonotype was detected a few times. CDR3 protein: CASSIQGPEQYF. In DNA form, the CDR3 reads TGTGCCAGCAGCATACAGGGCCCCGAGCAGTACTTC. J is TRBJ2-7 and V is TRBV5-6; weak D call: TRBD1 (6 bases). CDR1 is SGHDT, CDR2 YYEEEE, per germline. This CDR3 region has 12 residues. Trimming stripped 4 bases from V and 6 bases from J, with 11 bases between.

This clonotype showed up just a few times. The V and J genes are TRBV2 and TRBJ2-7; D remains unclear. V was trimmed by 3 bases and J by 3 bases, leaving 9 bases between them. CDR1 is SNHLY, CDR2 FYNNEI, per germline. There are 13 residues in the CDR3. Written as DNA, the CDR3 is TGTGCCAGCAGTGATGTCCAACTCTACGAGCAGTACGTC. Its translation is CASSDVQLYEQYV.

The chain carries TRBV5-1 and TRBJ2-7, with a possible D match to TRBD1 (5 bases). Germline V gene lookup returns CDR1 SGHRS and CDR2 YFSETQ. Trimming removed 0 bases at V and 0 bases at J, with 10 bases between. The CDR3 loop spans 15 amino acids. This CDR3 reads CASSLGGADSYEQYF. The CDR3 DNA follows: TGCGCCAGCAGCTTGGGTGGGGCGGACTCCTACGAGCAGTACTTC.

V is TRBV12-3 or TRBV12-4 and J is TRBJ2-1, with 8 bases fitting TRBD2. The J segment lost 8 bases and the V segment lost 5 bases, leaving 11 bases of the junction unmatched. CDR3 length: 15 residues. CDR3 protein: CASSLTLGGGDEQFF. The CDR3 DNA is TGTGCCAGCAGTCTCACTCTCGGGGGGGGCGATGAGCAGTTCTTC.

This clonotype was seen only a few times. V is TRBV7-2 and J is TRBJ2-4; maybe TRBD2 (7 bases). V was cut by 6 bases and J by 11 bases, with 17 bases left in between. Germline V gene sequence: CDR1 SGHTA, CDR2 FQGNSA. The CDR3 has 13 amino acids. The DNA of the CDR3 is TGTGCCAGCAGTTATCTAGGGGGGGAGGTTCAGTACTTC. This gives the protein CASSYLGGEVQYF.

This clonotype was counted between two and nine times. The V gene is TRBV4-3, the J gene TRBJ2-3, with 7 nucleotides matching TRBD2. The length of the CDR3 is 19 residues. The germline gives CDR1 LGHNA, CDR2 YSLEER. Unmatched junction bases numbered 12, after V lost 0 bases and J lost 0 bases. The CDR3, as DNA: TGCGCCAGCAGCCAAGATCGGAGACTAGCCCCCCGGAGCACAGATACGCAGTATTTT. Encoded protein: CASSQDRRLAPRSTDTQYF.

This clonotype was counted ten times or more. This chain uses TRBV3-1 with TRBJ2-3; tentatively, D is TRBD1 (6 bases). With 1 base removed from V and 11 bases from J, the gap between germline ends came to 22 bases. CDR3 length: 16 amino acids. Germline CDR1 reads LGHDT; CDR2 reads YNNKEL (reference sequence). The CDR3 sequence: CASSQVSLRQAQGQYF. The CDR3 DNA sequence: TGTGCCAGCAGCCAAGTTTCACTTCGACAGGCCCAGGGGCAGTATTTT.

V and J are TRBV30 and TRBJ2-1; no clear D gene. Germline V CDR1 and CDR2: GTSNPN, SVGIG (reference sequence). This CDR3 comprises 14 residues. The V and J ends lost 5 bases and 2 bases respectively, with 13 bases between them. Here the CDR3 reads CAWGLRTAYNEQFF. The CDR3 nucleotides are TGTGCCTGGGGGCTTAGAACAGCCTACAATGAGCAGTTCTTC. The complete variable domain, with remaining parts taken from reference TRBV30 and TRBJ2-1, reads SQTIHQWPATLVQPVGSPLSLECTVEGTSNPNLYWYRQAAGRGLQLLFYSVGIGQISSEVPQNLSASRPQDRQFILSSKKLLLSDSGFYLCAWGLRTAYNEQFFGPGTRLTVL.

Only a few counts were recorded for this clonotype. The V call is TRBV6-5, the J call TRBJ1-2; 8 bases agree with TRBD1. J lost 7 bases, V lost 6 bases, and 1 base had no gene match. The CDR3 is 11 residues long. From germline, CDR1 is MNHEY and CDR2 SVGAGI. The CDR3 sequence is CASSDRGGYTF. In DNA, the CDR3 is TGTGCCAGCAGCGACAGGGGTGGCTACACCTTC.